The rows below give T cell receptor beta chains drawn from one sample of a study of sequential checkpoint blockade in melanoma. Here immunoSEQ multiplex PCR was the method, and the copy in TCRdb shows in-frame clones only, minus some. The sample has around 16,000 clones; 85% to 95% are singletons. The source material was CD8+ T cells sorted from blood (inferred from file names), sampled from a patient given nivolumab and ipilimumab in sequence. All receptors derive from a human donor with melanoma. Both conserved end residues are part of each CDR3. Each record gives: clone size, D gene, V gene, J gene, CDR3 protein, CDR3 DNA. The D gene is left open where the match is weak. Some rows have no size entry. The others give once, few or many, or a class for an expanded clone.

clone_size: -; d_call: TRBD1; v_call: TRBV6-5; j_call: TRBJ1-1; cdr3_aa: CASSYGGTAVYTEAFF; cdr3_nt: TGTGCCAGCAGTTACGGGGGGACAGCTGTGTACACTGAAGCTTTCTTT
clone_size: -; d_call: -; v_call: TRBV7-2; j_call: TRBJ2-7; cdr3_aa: CASSYYGSPYEQYF; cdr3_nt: TGTGCCAGCAGCTACTATGGCAGCCCCTACGAGCAGTACTTC
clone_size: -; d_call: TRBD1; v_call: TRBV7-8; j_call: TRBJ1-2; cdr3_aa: CASSARQGEDYGYTF; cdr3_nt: TGTGCCAGCAGCGCTCGACAGGGTGAGGACTATGGCTACACCTTC
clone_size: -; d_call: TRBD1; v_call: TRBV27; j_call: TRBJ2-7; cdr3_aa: CASSPPAAGTGHTEQYF; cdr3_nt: TGTGCCAGCAGTCCCCCCGCCGCCGGGACAGGCCATACCGAGCAGTACTTC
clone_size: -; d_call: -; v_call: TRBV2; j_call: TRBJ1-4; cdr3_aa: CASRTPPDPVQGEKLFF; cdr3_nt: TGTGCCAGCAGGACCCCTCCAGATCCCGTTCAGGGTGAAAAACTGTTTTTT
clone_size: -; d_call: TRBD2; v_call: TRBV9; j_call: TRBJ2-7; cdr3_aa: CASSVANSGVLPYEQYF; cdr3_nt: TGTGCCAGCAGCGTAGCAAACAGCGGGGTTCTCCCCTACGAGCAGTACTTC
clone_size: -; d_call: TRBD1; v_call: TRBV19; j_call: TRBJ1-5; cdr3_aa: CASSIGTGGGQPQHF; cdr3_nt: TGTGCCAGTAGTATTGGGACAGGGGGAGGCCAGCCCCAGCATTTT
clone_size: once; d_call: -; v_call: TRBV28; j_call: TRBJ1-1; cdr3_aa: CASSFRGVRTEAFF; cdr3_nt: TGTGCCAGCAGTTTTAGGGGCGTGAGGACTGAAGCTTTCTTT
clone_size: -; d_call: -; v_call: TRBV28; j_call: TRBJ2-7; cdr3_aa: CASSLGEENYFSYEQYF; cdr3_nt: TGTGCCAGCAGTTTAGGCGAGGAAAACTATTTCTCCTACGAGCAGTACTTC
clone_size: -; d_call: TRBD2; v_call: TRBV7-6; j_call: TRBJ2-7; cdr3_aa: CASSLGGGTPGYEQYF; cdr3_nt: TGTGCCAGCAGCTTAGGGGGGGGAACACCGGGGTACGAGCAGTACTTC
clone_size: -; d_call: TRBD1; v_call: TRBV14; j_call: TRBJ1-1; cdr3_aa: CASSFGQGRAEAFF; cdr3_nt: TGTGCCAGCAGCTTCGGACAGGGGAGGGCTGAAGCTTTCTTT
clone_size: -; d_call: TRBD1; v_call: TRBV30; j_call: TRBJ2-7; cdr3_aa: CAWREQGGPEQYF; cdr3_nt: TGTGCCTGGAGGGAACAGGGGGGTCCCGAGCAGTACTTC
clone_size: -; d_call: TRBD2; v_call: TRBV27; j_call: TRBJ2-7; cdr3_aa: CASSLVGTSGSGEQYF; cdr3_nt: TGTGCCAGCAGTTTGGTTGGGACTAGCGGGAGCGGCGAGCAGTACTTC
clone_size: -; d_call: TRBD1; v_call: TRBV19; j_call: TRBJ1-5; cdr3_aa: CASSIHRGSNQPQHF; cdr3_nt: TGTGCCAGTAGTATTCACAGGGGGAGCAATCAGCCCCAGCATTTT
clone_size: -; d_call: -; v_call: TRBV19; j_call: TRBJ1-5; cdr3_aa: CASSIQPGNQPQHF; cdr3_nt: TGTGCCAGTAGTATCCAACCAGGGAATCAGCCCCAGCATTTT
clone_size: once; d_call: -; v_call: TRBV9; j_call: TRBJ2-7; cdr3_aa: CASRDGGSYEQYF; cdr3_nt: TGTGCCAGCAGAGATGGAGGGTCCTACGAGCAGTACTTC
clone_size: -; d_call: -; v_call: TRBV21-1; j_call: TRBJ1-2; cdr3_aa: CASSAHRGGDHGYTF; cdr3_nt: TGTGCCAGCAGCGCTCACCGGGGAGGGGACCATGGCTACACCTTC
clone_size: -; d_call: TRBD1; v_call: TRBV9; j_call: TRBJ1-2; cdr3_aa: CASSGRTGDGYTF; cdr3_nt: TGTGCCAGCAGCGGAAGGACAGGGGATGGCTACACCTTC
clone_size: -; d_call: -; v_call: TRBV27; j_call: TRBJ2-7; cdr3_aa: CASSLRAVSSYEQYF; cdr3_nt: TGTGCCAGCAGTTTACGAGCGGTAAGCTCCTACGAGCAGTACTTC
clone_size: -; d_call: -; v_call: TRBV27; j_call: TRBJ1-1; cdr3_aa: CASSLEGGVNTEAFF; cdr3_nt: TGTGCCAGCAGTTTGGAAGGGGGAGTGAACACTGAAGCTTTCTTT
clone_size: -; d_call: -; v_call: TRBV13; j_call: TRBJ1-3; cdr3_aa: CASSLAGAGAGNTIYF; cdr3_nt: TGTGCCAGCAGCTTAGCAGGGGCCGGAGCCGGAAACACCATATATTTT
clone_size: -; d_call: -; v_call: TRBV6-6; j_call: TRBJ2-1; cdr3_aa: CASIQGSYNEQFF; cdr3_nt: TGTGCCAGCATCCAGGGGTCCTACAATGAGCAGTTCTTC
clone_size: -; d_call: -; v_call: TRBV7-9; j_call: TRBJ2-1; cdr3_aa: CASSQMDYYNEQFF; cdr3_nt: TGTGCCAGCAGCCAAATGGACTATTACAATGAGCAGTTCTTC
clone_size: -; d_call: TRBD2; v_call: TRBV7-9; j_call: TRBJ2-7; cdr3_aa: CASSLGLAEYYEQYF; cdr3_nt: TGTGCCAGCAGCTTGGGACTAGCGGAATACTACGAGCAGTACTTC
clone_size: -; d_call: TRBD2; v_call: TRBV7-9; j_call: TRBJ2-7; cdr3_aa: CASSPRLAGGDSYEQYF; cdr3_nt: TGTGCCAGCAGCCCGAGACTAGCGGGAGGGGATTCCTACGAGCAGTACTTC
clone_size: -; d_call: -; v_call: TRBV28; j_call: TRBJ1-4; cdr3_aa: CASSLSRDSGEKLFF; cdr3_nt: TGTGCCAGCAGTTTATCGAGGGACTCGGGTGAAAAACTGTTTTTT
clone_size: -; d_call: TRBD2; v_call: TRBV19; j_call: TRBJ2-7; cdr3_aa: CASRTGGEQYF; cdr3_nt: TGTGCCAGTAGGACGGGGGGCGAGCAGTACTTC
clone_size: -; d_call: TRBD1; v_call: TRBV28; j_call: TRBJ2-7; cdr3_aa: CASSWDRVRYEQYF; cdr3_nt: TGTGCCAGCAGTTGGGACAGGGTCCGCTACGAGCAGTACTTC
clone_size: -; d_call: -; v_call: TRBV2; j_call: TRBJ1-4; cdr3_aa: CASSGRDRHEKLFF; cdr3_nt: TGTGCCAGCAGTGGGAGGGACCGACATGAAAAACTGTTTTTT
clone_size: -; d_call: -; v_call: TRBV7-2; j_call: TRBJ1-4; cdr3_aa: CASSDEVMANEKLFF; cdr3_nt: TGTGCCAGCAGCGACGAGGTGATGGCTAATGAAAAACTGTTTTTT
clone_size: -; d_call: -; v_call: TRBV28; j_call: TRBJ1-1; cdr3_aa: CASILPGGHTEAFF; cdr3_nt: TGTGCCAGCATTTTGCCCGGGGGACACACTGAAGCTTTCTTT
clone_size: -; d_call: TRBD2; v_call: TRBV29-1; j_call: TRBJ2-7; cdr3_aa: CSALAGARGEQYF; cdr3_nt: TGCAGCGCCCTAGCGGGAGCACGTGGGGAGCAGTACTTC
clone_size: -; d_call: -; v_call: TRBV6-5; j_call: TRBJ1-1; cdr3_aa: CASSYIAENTEAFF; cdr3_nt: TGTGCCAGCAGTTACATAGCAGAAAACACTGAAGCTTTCTTT